Following are 14 T cell receptor beta chains from one sample sequenced in a study of identical twins. TCRdb itself ran the 5' RACE reads through MiXCR, one entry per CDR3 protein. The table shows 600,000 to 700,000 distinct CDR3 sequences, with about 20% occurring only once. The same sample was also studied in work on T cells expressing NK-cell markers.

Sample: PBMCs. The receptors here all came from a woman aged 18-35 years in good health.

This clonotype was counted a few times. The chain couples TRBV29-1 to TRBJ2-1; D not resolved. The germline V gene encodes CDR1 SQVTM and CDR2 ANQGSEA. This CDR3 spans 17 amino acids. Between the trimmed V and J ends, which lost 4 bases and 5 bases, there was a span of 24 bases. CDR3: CSVASSIRADQNNEQFF. In DNA form, the CDR3 reads TGCAGCGTTGCATCCTCAATTCGAGCAGATCAAAACAATGAGCAGTTCTTC.

In this sample, this clonotype turned up a few times. J is TRBJ1-2 and V is TRBV29-1; 8 nucleotides agree with TRBD1. Trimming cost V 7 bases and J 8 bases; bases outside gene matches: 12. The CDR3 length is 13 residues. Germline V gene data show CDR1 as SQVTM and CDR2 as ANQGSEA. CDR3 sequence (DNA): TGCAGCGCCTTGACAGGGGAGGAGGGGGGCTACACCTTC. This codes for CSALTGEEGGYTF. Based on the CDR3 plus reference TRBV29-1 and TRBJ1-2, the full variable domain is SAVISQKPSRDICQRGTSLTIQCQVDSQVTMMFWYRQQPGQSLTLIATANQGSEATYESGFVIDKFPISRPNLTFSTLTVSNMSPEDSSIYLCSALTGEEGGYTFGSGTRLTVV.

V gene TRBV7-3 combines with J gene TRBJ2-3; possibly TRBD1 or TRBD2 for D (6 bases each). Germline V gene data show CDR1 as SGHTA and CDR2 as FQGTGA. This CDR3 contains 14 residues. The germline V and J ends were trimmed by 5 bases and 6 bases, with 15 bases remaining between them. The CDR3 region is CASSPRGGEDTQYF. In DNA, the CDR3 is TGTGCCAGCAGCCCCAGGGGCGGGGAGGATACGCAGTATTTT.

This rearrangement joins TRBV20-1 to TRBJ1-1; D gene unclear. Trimming stripped 3 bases from V and 1 base from J, with 9 bases between. The CDR3 sequence is 13 residues long. The germline gives CDR1 DFQATT, CDR2 SNEGSKA (reference sequence). CDR3 residues: CSASKGGNTEAFF. Here the CDR3 DNA reads TGCAGTGCTAGTAAGGGAGGGAACACTGAAGCTTTCTTT.

This clonotype showed up just a few times. This chain uses TRBV6-4 with TRBJ2-2, with TRBD2 matching over 9 bases. The CDR3 length is 15 residues. Germline lookup yields CDR1 MRHNA and CDR2 SNTAGT. V gave up 4 bases and J gave up 5 bases; unmatched junction bases: 5. The CDR3 region is CASSVASGKTGELFF. CDR3 nucleotide sequence: TGTGCCAGCAGTGTGGCTAGCGGGAAGACCGGGGAGCTGTTTTTT.

The chain is built from TRBV5-6 and TRBJ1-3; no clear D. CDR1 and CDR2 from the germline V gene are SGHDT and YYEEEE. V lost 4 bases, J lost 2 bases, and 10 bases lay in between. The CDR3 is 14 amino acids. Here the CDR3 DNA reads TGTGCCAGCAGCCCCTGGGAGACTGGAAACACCATATATTTT. This sequence encodes CASSPWETGNTIYF.

In its sample, this clonotype was seen a few times. In nucleotides, the CDR3 is TGTGCCAGCAGCCTGGGGGGTTGGAATCAGCCCCAGCATTTT. Protein product: CASSLGGWNQPQHF. The V and J genes are TRBV12-3 or TRBV12-4 and TRBJ1-5; possibly TRBD1 for D (5 bases). The CDR3 has 14 residues. The V gene lost 6 bases and the J gene lost 4 bases, with 13 bases spanning the gap.

This clonotype was observed a handful of times. This sequence joins TRBV20-1 and TRBJ2-1; D unclear. Germline V gene lookup returns CDR1 DFQATT and CDR2 SNEGSKA (reference sequence). The CDR3 totals 17 residues. Between the trimmed V and J ends, which lost 3 bases and 7 bases, there was a span of 25 bases. The CDR3 DNA reads TGCAGTGCTAGTTCTTCCTTTGGGGTCAAGGAGAGGAATGAGCAGTTCTTC. Translating it yields CSASSSFGVKERNEQFF.

This clonotype was counted a few times. The V gene is TRBV20-1, the J gene TRBJ2-3; 9 bases agree with TRBD2. The germline gives CDR1 DFQATT, CDR2 SNEGSKA (reference sequence). J was trimmed by 3 bases and V by 2 bases; bases with no gene match: 15. The CDR3 totals 18 residues. CDR3 in amino acids: CSARPAGGLSLATDTQYF. For the CDR3, the DNA is TGCAGTGCTAGACCAGCGGGAGGCCTCTCACTTGCTACAGATACGCAGTATTTT.

The count of this clonotype is one. The genes are TRBV12-3 or TRBV12-4 and TRBJ2-1; the D is unclear. The V and J ends lost 5 bases and 10 bases respectively, with 18 bases between them. There are 14 residues in the CDR3. The CDR3 DNA reads as TGTGCCAGCAGTCAGGATCATAGGGCAAGAGAGCAGTTCTTC. Its protein is CASSQDHRAREQFF.

Only a few counts were recorded for this clonotype. The genes are TRBV20-1 and TRBJ2-3; D call uncertain. Germline-derived CDR1 and CDR2 are DFQATT and SNEGSKA (reference sequence). The V and J ends lost 0 bases and 3 bases respectively, with 10 bases between them. This CDR3 comprises 14 residues. In DNA, the CDR3 is TGCAGTGCTAGAGATCTTAGGAAAACAGATACGCAGTATTTT. This gives the protein CSARDLRKTDTQYF.

J is TRBJ2-7 and V is TRBV7-2; 9 bases align to TRBD2. The CDR3 contains 15 residues. With V trimmed by 2 bases and J by 2 bases, 4 bases remained unmatched. Germline V gene data show CDR1 as SGHTA and CDR2 as FQGNSA. Here the CDR3 DNA reads TGTGCCAGCAGCTTAATCCTAGCGGGAACCTACGAGCAGTACTTC. This encodes CASSLILAGTYEQYF. Variable domain in full (rest from reference TRBV7-2 and TRBJ2-7): GAGVSQSPSNKVTEKGKDVELRCDPISGHTALYWYRQSLGQGLEFLIYFQGNSAPDKSGLPSDRFSAERTGGSVSTLTIQRTQQEDSAVYLCASSLILAGTYEQYFGPGTRLTVT.

The sample holds a few counts of this clonotype. The chain combines TRBV20-1 with TRBJ1-1, with D maybe TRBD1 (6 bases). Germline loops: CDR1 DFQATT, CDR2 SNEGSKA (reference sequence). The V and J ends lost 6 bases and 0 bases respectively, with 17 bases between them. The CDR3 has 15 residues. CDR3 in DNA: TGCAGTGCCCTACCCCTGACAGGAATGAACACTGAAGCTTTCTTT. Translation gives CSALPLTGMNTEAFF.

This clonotype was found many times. J is TRBJ1-1 and V is TRBV5-1; a possible D gene is TRBD1 (6 bases). V was cut by 6 bases and J by 1 base, with 7 bases left in between. The CDR3 consists of 12 residues. Germline lookup yields CDR1 SGHRS and CDR2 YFSETQ. This chain's CDR3 is CASKTGNTEAFF. CDR3 nucleotides: TGCGCCAGCAAGACAGGGAACACTGAAGCTTTCTTT.